Sequencing of this T cell receptor beta chain was carried out in a study of T-cell reconstitution after alpha-beta-depleted transplantation in children. This sample's TCRbeta library carried unique molecular identifier barcodes. MiXCR, applied by TCRdb to the PCR reads, yields one record per CDR3 protein. The sample lists approximately 520,000 distinct CDR3 sequences, about an eighth seen once, with 14% in the top ten. About this clonotype itself: The junction departs from germline at one end; a sequencing error may be responsible.

Germline lookup yields CDR1 LNHNV and CDR2 YYDKDF (reference sequence). There are 14 residues in the CDR3. Specimen: PBMCs, mostly from graft donor cells, collected 180 days after TCRalphabeta/CD19-depleted stem cell transplant. The chain uses TRBV15 and TRBJ2-3, with TRBD2 matching over 8 bases. The TCR sequence derives from a female patient aged 2-15 years who had a stem cell transplant for aplastic anemia, so the T cells may come from the graft donor. The chain's CDR3 is CATSRDSRGGPGLF. The DNA of the CDR3 is TGTGCCACCAGCAGAGACTCTCGGGGGGGCCCAGGGCTTTTT.